This T cell receptor (beta chain) was retrieved from a study of T cell repertoires in cytomegalovirus infection. In regard to this clonotype: No antigen is known for it.

The V and J ends lost 6 bases and 5 bases respectively, with 13 bases between them. The CDR3 is 13 residues long. CDR1 SGHKS and CDR2 YYEKEE come from the germline V gene (reference sequence). TCRdb passed the reads through MiXCR, listing each CDR3 protein once. The sample includes under 90,000 distinct CDR3 sequences, more than 20% seen only once; the top ten take over 70%. Material for sequencing was PBMCs, sequenced either directly or after in vitro stimulation (not recorded which). The source is a human donor in good health (CMV status not recorded). Some clones in this sample may be carry-over from other donors' samples. This chain joins TRBV5-5 and TRBJ2-3, with D maybe TRBD1 (5 bases). The CDR3 protein is CASKLQGGDTQYF. The CDR3, as DNA: TGTGCCAGCAAGCTCCAGGGCGGAGATACGCAGTATTTT.